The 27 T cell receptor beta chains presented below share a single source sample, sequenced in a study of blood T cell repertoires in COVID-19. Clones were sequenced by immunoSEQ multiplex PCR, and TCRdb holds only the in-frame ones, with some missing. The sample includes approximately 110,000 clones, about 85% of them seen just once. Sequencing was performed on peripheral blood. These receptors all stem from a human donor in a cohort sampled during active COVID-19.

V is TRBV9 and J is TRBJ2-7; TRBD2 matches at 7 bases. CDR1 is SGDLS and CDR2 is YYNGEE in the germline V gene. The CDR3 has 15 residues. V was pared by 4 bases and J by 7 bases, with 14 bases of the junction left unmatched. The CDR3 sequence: CASSPQIAGVGEQYF. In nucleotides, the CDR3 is TGTGCCAGCAGCCCTCAGATCGCGGGAGTTGGAGAGCAGTACTTC.

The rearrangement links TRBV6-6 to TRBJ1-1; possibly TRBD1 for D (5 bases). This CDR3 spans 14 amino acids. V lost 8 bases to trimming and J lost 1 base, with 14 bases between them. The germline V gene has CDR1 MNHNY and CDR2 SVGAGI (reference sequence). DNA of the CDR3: TGTGCCAGCTTCACCAGGGAATCGAACACTGAAGCTTTCTTT. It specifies CASFTRESNTEAFF.

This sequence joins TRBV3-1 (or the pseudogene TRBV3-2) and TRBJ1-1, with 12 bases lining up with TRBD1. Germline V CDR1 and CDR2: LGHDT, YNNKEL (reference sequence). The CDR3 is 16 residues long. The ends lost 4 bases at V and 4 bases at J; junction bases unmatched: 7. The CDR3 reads CASSRRPGQGATEAFF. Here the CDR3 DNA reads TGTGCCAGCAGCCGGCGACCGGGACAGGGGGCCACTGAAGCTTTCTTT.

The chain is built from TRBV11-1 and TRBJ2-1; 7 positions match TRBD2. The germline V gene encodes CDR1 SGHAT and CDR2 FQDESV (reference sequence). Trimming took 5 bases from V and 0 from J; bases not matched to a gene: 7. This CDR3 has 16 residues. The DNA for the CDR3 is TGTGCCAGCAGCGCCTCCAGCGGGATCTCCTACAATGAGCAGTTCTTC. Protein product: CASSASSGISYNEQFF.

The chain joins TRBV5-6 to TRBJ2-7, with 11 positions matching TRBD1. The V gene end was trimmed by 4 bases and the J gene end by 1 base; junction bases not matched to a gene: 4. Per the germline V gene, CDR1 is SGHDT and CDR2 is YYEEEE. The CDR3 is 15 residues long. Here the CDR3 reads CASSIWDRGSYEQYF. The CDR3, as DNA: TGTGCCAGCAGCATATGGGACAGGGGGTCCTACGAGCAGTACTTC.

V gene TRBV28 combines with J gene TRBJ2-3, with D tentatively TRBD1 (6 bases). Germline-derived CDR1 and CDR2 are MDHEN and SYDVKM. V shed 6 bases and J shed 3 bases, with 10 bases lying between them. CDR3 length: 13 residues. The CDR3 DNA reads TGTGCCAGCAGCAAACAGGGAACAGATACGCAGTATTTT. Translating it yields CASSKQGTDTQYF.

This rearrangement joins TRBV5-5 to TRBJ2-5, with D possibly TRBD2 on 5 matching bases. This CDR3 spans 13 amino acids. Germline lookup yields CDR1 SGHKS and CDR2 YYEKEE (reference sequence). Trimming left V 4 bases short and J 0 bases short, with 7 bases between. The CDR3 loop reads CASSDGNQETQYF. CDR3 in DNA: TGTGCCAGCAGCGACGGGAACCAAGAGACCCAGTACTTC.

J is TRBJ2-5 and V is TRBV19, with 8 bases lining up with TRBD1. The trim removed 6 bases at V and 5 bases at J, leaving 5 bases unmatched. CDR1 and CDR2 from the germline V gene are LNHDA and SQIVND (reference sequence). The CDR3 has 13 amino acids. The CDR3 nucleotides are TGTGCCAGTAGGGACAGGGCAGCGGAGACCCAGTACTTC. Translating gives CASRDRAAETQYF. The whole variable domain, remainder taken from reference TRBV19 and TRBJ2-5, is DGGITQSPKYLFRKEGQNVTLSCEQNLNHDAMYWYRQDPGQGLRLIYYSQIVNDFQKGDIAEGYSVSREKKESFPLTVTSAQKNPTAFYLCASRDRAAETQYFGPGTRLLVL.

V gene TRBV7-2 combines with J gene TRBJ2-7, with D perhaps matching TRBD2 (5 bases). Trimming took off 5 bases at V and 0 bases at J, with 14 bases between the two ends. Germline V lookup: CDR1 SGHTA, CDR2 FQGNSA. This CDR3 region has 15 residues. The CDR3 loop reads CASSVGLSPSYEQYF. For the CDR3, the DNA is TGTGCCAGCAGCGTAGGACTTTCACCCTCCTACGAGCAGTACTTC. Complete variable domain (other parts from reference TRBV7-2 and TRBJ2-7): GAGVSQSPSNKVTEKGKDVELRCDPISGHTALYWYRQSLGQGLEFLIYFQGNSAPDKSGLPSDRFSAERTGGSVSTLTIQRTQQEDSAVYLCASSVGLSPSYEQYFGPGTRLTVT.

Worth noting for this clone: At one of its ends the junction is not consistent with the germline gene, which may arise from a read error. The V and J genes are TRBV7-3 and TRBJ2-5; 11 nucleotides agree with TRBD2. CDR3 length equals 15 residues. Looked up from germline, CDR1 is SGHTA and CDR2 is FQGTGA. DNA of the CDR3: TGTGCCAGCAGCTTCGGGACTAGCGGCCAAGAGAAGACGAACTTC. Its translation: CASSFGTSGQEKTNF.

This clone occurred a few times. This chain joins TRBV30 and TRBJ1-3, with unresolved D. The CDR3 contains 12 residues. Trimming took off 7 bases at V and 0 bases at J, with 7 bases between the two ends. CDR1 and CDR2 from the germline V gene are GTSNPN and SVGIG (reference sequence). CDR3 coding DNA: TGTGCCTCTAAAGACTCTGGAAACACCATATATTTT. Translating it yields CASKDSGNTIYF.

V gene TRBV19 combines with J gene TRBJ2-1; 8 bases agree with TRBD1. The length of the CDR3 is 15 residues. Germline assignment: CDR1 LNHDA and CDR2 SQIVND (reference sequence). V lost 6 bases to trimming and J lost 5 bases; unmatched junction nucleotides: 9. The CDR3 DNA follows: TGTGCCAGTAGCGGCCCCCAGGGGGCCCACAATGAGCAGTTCTTC. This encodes CASSGPQGAHNEQFF.

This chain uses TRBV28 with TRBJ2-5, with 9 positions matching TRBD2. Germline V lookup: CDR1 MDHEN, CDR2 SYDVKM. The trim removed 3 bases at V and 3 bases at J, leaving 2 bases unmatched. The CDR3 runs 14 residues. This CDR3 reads CASSLLAGEETQYF. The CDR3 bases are TGTGCCAGCAGTTTGTTAGCGGGAGAAGAGACCCAGTACTTC.

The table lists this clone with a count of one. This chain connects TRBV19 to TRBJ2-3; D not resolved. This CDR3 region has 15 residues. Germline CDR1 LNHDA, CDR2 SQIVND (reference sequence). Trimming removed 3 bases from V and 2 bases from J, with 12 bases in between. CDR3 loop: CASSIGDLSTDTQYF. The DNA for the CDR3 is TGTGCCAGTAGTATTGGAGACTTATCCACAGATACGCAGTATTTT.

The CDR3 DNA follows: TGTGCCAGCAGTTACGGGGGGACAGGGAGGACTGAAGCTTTCTTT. Translated, it gives CASSYGGTGRTEAFF. The chain is built from TRBV6-5 and TRBJ1-1; 9 bases map to TRBD1. This CDR3 spans 15 amino acids. Germline V gene lookup returns CDR1 MNHEY and CDR2 SVGAGI. With V trimmed by 2 bases and J by 5 bases, 6 bases remained unmatched.

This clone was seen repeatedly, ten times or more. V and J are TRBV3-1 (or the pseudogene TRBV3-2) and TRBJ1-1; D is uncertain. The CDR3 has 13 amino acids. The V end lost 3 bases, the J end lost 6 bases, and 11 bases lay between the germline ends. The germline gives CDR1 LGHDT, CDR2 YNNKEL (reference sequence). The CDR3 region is CASSHGAGAEAFF. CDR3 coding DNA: TGTGCCAGCAGCCACGGAGCCGGGGCTGAAGCTTTCTTT.

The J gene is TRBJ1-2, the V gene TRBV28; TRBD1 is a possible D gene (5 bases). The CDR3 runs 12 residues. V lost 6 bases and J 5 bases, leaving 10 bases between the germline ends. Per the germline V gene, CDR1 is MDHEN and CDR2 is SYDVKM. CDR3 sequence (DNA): TGTGCCAGCAGCGCGACAGAATATGGCTACACCTTC. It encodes CASSATEYGYTF.

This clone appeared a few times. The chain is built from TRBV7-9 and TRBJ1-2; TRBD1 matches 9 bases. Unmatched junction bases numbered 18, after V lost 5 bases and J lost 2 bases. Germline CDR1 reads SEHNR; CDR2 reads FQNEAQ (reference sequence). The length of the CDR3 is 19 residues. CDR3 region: CASSQLLPRRQGGNYGYTF. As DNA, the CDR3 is TGTGCCAGCAGCCAGCTATTACCGCGTCGACAGGGGGGAAACTATGGCTACACCTTC. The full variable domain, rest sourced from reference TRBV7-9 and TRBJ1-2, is DTGVSQNPRHKITKRGQNVTFRCDPISEHNRLYWYRQTLGQGPEFLTYFQNEAQLEKSRLLSDRFSAERPKGSFSTLEIQRTEQGDSAMYLCASSQLLPRRQGGNYGYTFGSGTRLTVV.

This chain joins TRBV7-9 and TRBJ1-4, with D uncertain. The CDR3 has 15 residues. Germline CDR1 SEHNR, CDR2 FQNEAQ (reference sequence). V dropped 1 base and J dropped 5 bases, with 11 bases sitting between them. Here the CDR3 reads CASSLGYSLNEKLFF. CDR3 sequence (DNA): TGTGCCAGCAGCTTAGGGTACAGTTTAAATGAAAAACTGTTTTTT.

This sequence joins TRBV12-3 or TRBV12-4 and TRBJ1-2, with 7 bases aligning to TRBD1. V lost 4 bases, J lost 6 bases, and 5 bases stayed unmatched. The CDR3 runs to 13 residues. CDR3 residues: CASSWDRSHGYTF. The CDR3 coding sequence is TGTGCCAGCAGTTGGGACAGAAGTCATGGCTACACCTTC.

The CDR3 loop is CASSRDTATDTQYF. For the CDR3, the DNA is TGCGCCAGCAGCCGGGACACAGCCACAGATACGCAGTATTTT. The chain carries TRBV5-1 and TRBJ2-3; the D gene is possibly TRBD1 (6 bases). CDR3 size: 14 residues. V lost 4 bases and J lost 2, with 11 bases in between. Looked up from germline, CDR1 is SGHRS and CDR2 is YFSETQ.

The CDR3 reads CASRDFPLTSYGYTF. The CDR3 DNA reads TGTGCCAGCAGGGATTTCCCCCTGACAAGTTATGGCTACACCTTC. V is TRBV28 and J is TRBJ1-2; D gene unclear. This CDR3 spans 15 amino acids. Trimming took off 6 bases at V and 5 bases at J, with 19 bases between the two ends. CDR1 and CDR2 from the germline V gene are MDHEN and SYDVKM.

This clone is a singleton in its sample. DNA of the CDR3: TGCAGCGTTGAAACTAGCGGGAGGGGAGAGACCCAGTACTTC. Amino acids: CSVETSGRGETQYF. The rearrangement links TRBV29-1 to TRBJ2-5, with TRBD2 matching 13 bases. The CDR3 has 14 residues. Germline lookup yields CDR1 SQVTM and CDR2 ANQGSEA. Unmatched junction bases numbered 1, after V lost 2 bases and J lost 4 bases.

The CDR3 spells CASSSRGENTIYF. The CDR3 DNA follows: TGTGCCAGCAGTTCCAGGGGAGAAAACACCATATATTTT. V usage is TRBV6-5 and J usage is TRBJ1-3; D perhaps matches TRBD1 (6 bases). Germline V gene lookup returns CDR1 MNHEY and CDR2 SVGAGI. V gave up 4 bases and J gave up 6 bases, with 10 bases separating them. CDR3 size: 13 residues.

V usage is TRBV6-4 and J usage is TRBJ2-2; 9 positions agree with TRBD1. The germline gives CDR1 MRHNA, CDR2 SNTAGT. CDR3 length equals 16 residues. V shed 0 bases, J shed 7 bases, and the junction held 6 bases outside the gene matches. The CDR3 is CASSDSTGGDGGELFF. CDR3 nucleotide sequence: TGTGCCAGCAGTGACTCGACAGGGGGAGACGGCGGGGAGCTGTTTTTT.

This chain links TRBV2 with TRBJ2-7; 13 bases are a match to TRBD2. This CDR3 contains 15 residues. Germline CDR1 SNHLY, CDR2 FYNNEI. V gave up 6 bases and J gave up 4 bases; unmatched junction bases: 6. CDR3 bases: TGTGCCAGCAGGAGACTAGCGGGAGGATCTTACGAGCAGTACTTC. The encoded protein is CASRRLAGGSYEQYF. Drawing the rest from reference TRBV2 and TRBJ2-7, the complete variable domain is EPEVTQTPSHQVTQMGQEVILRCVPISNHLYFYWYRQILGQKVEFLVSFYNNEISEKSEIFDDQFSVERPDGSNFTLKIRSTKLEDSAMYFCASRRLAGGSYEQYFGPGTRLTVT.

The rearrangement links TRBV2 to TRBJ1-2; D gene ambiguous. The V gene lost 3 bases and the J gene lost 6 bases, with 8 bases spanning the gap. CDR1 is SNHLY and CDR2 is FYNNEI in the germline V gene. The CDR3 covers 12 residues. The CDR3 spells CASSDMEDGYTF. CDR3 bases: TGTGCCAGCAGTGACATGGAGGATGGCTACACCTTC.